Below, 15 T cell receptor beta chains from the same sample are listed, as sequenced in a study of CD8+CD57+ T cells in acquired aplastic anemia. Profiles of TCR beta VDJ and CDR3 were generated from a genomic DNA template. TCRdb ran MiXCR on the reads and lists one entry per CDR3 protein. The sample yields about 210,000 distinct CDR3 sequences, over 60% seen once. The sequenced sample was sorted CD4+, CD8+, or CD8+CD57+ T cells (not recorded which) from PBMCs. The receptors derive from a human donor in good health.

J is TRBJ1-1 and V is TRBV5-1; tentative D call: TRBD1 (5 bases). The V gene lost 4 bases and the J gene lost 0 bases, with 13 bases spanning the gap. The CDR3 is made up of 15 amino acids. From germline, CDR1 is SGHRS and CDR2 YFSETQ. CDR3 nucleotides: TGCGCCAGCAGCCCATCGACAGAAGTGAACACTGAAGCTTTCTTT. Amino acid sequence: CASSPSTEVNTEAFF.

CDR3 in amino acids: CASSSAANYEQYF. The CDR3 bases are TGTGCCAGCAGCTCTGCGGCGAACTACGAGCAGTACTTC. This rearrangement joins TRBV6-2 or TRBV6-3 to TRBJ2-7; D is uncertain. The germline V and J ends were trimmed by 6 bases and 3 bases, with 12 bases remaining between them. Germline CDR1 is MNHEY and CDR2 is SVGEGT. The CDR3 contains 13 residues.

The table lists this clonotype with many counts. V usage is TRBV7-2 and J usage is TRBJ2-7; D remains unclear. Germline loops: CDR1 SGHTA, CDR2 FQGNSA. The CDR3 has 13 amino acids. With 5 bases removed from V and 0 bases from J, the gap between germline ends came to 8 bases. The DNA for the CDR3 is TGTGCCAGCAGCATCAAGAGCTCCTACGAGCAGTACTTC. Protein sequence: CASSIKSSYEQYF.

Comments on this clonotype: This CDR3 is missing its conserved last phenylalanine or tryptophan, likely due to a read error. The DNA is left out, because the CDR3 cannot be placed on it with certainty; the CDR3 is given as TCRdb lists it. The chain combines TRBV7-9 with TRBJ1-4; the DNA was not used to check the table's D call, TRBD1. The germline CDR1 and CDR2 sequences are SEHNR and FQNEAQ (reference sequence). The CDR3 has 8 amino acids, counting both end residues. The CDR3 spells CASSWGRI.

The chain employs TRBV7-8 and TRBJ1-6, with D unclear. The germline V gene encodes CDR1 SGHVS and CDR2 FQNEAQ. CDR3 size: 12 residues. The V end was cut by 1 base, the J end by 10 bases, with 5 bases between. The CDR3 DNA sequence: TGTGCCAGCAGCTTAGTGGAGTCACCCCTCCACTTT. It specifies CASSLVESPLHF.

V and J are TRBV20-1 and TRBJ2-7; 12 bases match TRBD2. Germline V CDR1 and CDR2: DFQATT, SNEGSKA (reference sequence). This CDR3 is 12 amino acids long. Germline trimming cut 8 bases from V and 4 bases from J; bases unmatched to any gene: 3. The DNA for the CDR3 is TGCAGTTACGGGACTAGCGGGTACGAGCAGTACTTC. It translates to CSYGTSGYEQYF.

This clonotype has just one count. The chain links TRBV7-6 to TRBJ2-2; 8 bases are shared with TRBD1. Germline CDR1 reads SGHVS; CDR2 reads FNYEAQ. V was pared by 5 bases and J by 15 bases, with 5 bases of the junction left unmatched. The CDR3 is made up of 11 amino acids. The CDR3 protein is CASSQDREVFF. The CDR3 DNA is TGTGCCAGCAGCCAGGACAGGGAAGTGTTTTTT.

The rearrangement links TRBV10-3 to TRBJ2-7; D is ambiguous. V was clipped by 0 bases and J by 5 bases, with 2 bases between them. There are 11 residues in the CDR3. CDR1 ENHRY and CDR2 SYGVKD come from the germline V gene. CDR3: CAISESHEQYF. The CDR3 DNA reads TGTGCCATCAGTGAGTCCCACGAGCAGTACTTC.

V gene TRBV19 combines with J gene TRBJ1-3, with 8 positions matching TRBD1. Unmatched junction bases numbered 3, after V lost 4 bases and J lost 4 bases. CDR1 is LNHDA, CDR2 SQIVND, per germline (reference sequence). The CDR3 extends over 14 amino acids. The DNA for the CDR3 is TGTGCCAGTAGTACAGGGGGCGACGGAAACACCATATATTTT. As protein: CASSTGGDGNTIYF.

CDR3: CSAPTPGNEQFF. CDR3 bases: TGCAGTGCGCCGACCCCAGGGAATGAGCAGTTCTTC. This chain uses TRBV20-1 with TRBJ2-1, with D possibly being TRBD1 (5 bases). The germline V gene encodes CDR1 DFQATT and CDR2 SNEGSKA (reference sequence). This CDR3 contains 12 residues. V was trimmed by 6 bases and J by 7 bases, leaving 13 bases between them.

As DNA, the CDR3 is TGTGCCTGTAAGGACAGCCTCTCCTACAATGAGCAGTTCTTC. Translated: CACKDSLSYNEQFF. This chain joins TRBV19 and TRBJ2-1; D might be TRBD1 (6 bases). The CDR3 runs 14 residues. V shed 11 bases and J shed 0 bases, with 14 bases lying between them. The V gene's germline CDR1 is LNHDA and CDR2 SQIVND (reference sequence).

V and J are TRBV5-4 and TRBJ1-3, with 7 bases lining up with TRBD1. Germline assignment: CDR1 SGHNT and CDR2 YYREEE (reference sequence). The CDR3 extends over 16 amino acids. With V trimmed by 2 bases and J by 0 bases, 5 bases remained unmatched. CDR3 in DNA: TGTGCCAGCAGCTTCCAGACAGGGAGCTCTGGAAACACCATATATTTT. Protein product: CASSFQTGSSGNTIYF.

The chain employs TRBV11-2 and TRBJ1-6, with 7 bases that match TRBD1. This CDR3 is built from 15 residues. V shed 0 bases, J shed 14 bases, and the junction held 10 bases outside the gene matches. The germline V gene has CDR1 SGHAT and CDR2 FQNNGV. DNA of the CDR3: TGTGCCAGCAGCTTAGAGCCAGGGGGTAGTACGGCCCTCCACTTT. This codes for CASSLEPGGSTALHF.

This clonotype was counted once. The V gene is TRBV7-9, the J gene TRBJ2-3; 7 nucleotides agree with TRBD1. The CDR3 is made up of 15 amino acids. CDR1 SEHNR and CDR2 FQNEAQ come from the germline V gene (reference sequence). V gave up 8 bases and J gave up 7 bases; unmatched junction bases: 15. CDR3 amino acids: CASGLHRDSEYTQYF. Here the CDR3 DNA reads TGTGCCAGCGGACTCCACCGGGACAGCGAATATACGCAGTATTTT.

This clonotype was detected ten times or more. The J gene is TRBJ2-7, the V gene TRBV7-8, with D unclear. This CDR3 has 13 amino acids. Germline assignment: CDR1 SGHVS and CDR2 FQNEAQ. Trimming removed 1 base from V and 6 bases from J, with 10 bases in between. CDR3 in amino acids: CASSLGPLGEQYF. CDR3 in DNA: TGTGCCAGCAGCTTAGGGCCCCTCGGCGAGCAGTACTTC.